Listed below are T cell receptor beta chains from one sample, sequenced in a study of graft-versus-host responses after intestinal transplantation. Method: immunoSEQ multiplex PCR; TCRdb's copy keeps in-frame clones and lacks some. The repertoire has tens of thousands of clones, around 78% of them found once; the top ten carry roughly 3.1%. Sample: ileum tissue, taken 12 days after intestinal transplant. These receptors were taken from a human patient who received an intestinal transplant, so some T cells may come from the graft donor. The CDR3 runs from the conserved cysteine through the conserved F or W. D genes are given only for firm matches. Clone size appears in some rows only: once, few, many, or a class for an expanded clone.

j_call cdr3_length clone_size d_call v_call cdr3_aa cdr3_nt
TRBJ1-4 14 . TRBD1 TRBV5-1 CASSLMTGNEKLFF TGCGCCAGCAGCTTAATGACAGGGAATGAAAAACTGTTTTTT
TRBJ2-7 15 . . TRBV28 CASTKSGGGNHEQYF TGTGCCAGCACTAAATCCGGGGGTGGGAACCACGAGCAGTACTTC
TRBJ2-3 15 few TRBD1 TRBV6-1 CASSRGTGGTDTQYF TGTGCCAGCAGCCGCGGGACAGGTGGCACAGATACGCAGTATTTT
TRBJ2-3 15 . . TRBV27 CASSFFGGLTDTQYF TGTGCCAGCAGTTTCTTCGGGGGTCTCACAGATACGCAGTATTTT
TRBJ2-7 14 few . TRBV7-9 CASSLEPGYYEQYF TGTGCCAGCAGCTTGGAACCGGGGTACTACGAGCAGTACTTC
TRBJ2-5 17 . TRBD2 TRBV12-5 CASGSPQLAGVQETQYF TGTGCTAGTGGTTCCCCTCAACTAGCGGGGGTCCAAGAGACCCAGTACTTC
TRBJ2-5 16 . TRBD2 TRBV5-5 CASSLGGLAGAATQYF TGTGCCAGCAGCTTGGGGGGGCTAGCGGGGGCCGCTACCCAGTACTTC
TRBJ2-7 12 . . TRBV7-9 CASSRGGGEQYF TGTGCCAGCAGCCGAGGGGGTGGCGAGCAGTACTTC
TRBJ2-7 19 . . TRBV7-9 CASSLGRNNLAARSYEQYF TGTGCCAGCAGCTTAGGCCGAAATAACTTAGCGGCTCGCTCCTACGAGCAGTACTTC
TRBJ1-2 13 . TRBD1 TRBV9 CASSVTTGAGYTF TGTGCCAGCAGCGTCACAACAGGGGCTGGCTACACCTTC
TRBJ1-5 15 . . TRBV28 CASSPRGGTDQPQHF TGTGCCAGCAGCCCACGTGGGGGGACGGATCAGCCCCAGCATTTT
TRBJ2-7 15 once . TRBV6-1 CASSSRGTMTGEQYF TGTGCCAGCAGCTCAAGGGGGACCATGACGGGTGAGCAGTACTTC
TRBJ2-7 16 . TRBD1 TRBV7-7 CASSPSTGSPLYEQYF TGTGCTAGCAGCCCTTCGACAGGGAGTCCCCTCTACGAGCAGTACTTC